The rows below give T cell receptor beta chains drawn from one sample of a study of blood T cells in healthy people across ages. Using its own MiXCR run on the 5' RACE reads, TCRdb lists one record per CDR3 protein. The sample carries roughly 800,000 distinct CDR3 sequences, 58% recorded once. The specimen was blood. These receptors all come from a man in his thirties or forties in good health. CDR3s include the opening cysteine and the closing phenylalanine or tryptophan. The D gene is left open where the match is weak. Where a row states a size, it is once, few, many or the class of an expanded clone; other rows omit it.

CASSVAEGVYGYTF	TGCGCCAGCAGCGTGGCGGAGGGAGTCTATGGCTACACCTTC	TRBV5-1	TRBJ1-2	NA	NA
CSVRGSSYEQYF	TGCAGCGTCAGGGGGAGCTCCTACGAGCAGTACTTC	TRBV29-1	TRBJ2-7	many	TRBD1
CASAVEGSTDTQYF	TGTGCCAGCGCTGTTGAGGGAAGCACAGATACGCAGTATTTT	TRBV9	TRBJ2-3	NA	NA
CASSPTTGMNTGELFF	TGTGCCAGCAGCCCGACGACAGGGATGAACACCGGGGAGCTGTTTTTT	TRBV7-9	TRBJ2-2	NA	TRBD1
CSARGQRGGSSYEQYF	TGCAGTGCTAGAGGGCAGCGGGGGGGCAGCTCCTACGAGCAGTACTTC	TRBV20-1	TRBJ2-7	NA	TRBD2
CASSVAFNSYEQYF	TGTGCCAGCAGCGTGGCCTTCAACTCCTACGAGCAGTACTTC	TRBV9	TRBJ2-7	NA	NA
CSASSTGTPTYEQYF	TGCAGTGCTAGCTCAACCGGGACTCCAACCTACGAGCAGTACTTC	TRBV20-1	TRBJ2-7	once	NA
CASGQERAFF	TGTGCCAGCGGTCAGGAACGAGCTTTCTTT	TRBV28	TRBJ1-1	once	NA
CASSFAGREQYF	TGTGCCAGCAGTTTCGCGGGACGGGAGCAGTACTTC	TRBV27	TRBJ2-5	NA	NA
CASSQGAGVGYEQYF	TGCGCCAGCAGCCAAGGGGCGGGAGTGGGATACGAGCAGTACTTC	TRBV4-3	TRBJ2-7	many	TRBD2
CASSRPGLATSEQYF	TGTGCCAGCAGCCGGCCGGGACTAGCCACGAGTGAGCAGTACTTC	TRBV12-3/TRBV12-4	TRBJ2-7	NA	TRBD2
CSVLQGAGGYTF	TGCAGCGTTCTACAGGGGGCAGGAGGCTACACCTTC	TRBV29-1	TRBJ1-2	NA	TRBD1
CSAKGWGGDTEAFF	TGCAGTGCTAAGGGATGGGGGGGGGACACTGAAGCTTTCTTT	TRBV20-1	TRBJ1-1	NA	NA
CASSQRSGGYTF	TGTGCCAGCAGCCAACGGAGTGGCGGCTACACCTTC	TRBV4-2	TRBJ1-2	few	NA
CASQLEPGQIYEQYF	TGTGCCAGCCAACTGGAACCGGGACAGATATACGAGCAGTACTTC	TRBV6-2/TRBV6-3	TRBJ2-7	few	TRBD1
CATMAAYQETQYF	TGTGCCACCATGGCAGCGTACCAAGAGACCCAGTACTTC	TRBV15	TRBJ2-5	NA	NA
CASGIGTGQETQYF	TGCGCCAGCGGAATAGGGACAGGGCAAGAGACCCAGTACTTC	TRBV5-1	TRBJ2-5	few	TRBD1
CSASGSSEKLFF	TGCAGTGCCTCCGGGTCAAGTGAAAAACTGTTTTTT	TRBV20-1	TRBJ1-4	NA	NA
CASRTLQGLFGYEQYF	TGTGCCAGCAGAACGCTCCAGGGGTTGTTCGGGTACGAGCAGTACTTC	TRBV6-2/TRBV6-3	TRBJ2-7	NA	NA
CASSYSGGPSSPLHF	TGTGCCAGCAGTTACTCTGGCGGGCCGTCTTCACCCCTCCACTTT	TRBV6-6	TRBJ1-6	NA	NA
CASSFGTSVETQYF	TGTGCCAGCAGTTTCGGGACTAGCGTTGAGACCCAGTACTTC	TRBV12-3/TRBV12-4	TRBJ2-5	NA	TRBD2
CASSLESGGAVGGELFF	TGTGCCAGCAGCTTGGAAAGCGGGGGGGCCGTCGGCGGGGAGCTGTTTTTT	TRBV11-1	TRBJ2-2	NA	TRBD2
CSAGVAGVETQYF	TGCAGTGCTGGGGTAGCGGGAGTGGAGACCCAGTACTTC	TRBV20-1	TRBJ2-5	NA	TRBD2
CATVRGGSDYEQFF	TGTGCCACCGTCAGAGGCGGGAGCGATTATGAGCAGTTCTTC	TRBV6-5	TRBJ2-1	NA	TRBD2
CASSWSGRTDTF	TGTGCCAGCAGCTGGAGTGGACGGACAGACACCTTC	TRBV5-6	TRBJ1-2	NA	NA
CASRYRGDEQFF	TGTGCCAGCAGATACCGTGGCGATGAGCAGTTCTTC	TRBV12-3/TRBV12-4	TRBJ2-1	NA	NA
CASSSGTGGPNEQFF	TGTGCCAGCAGCTCCGGGACAGGGGGGCCAAATGAGCAGTTCTTC	TRBV28	TRBJ2-1	NA	TRBD1
CAGHRDLNTEAFF	TGTGCCGGGCACAGGGATTTGAACACTGAAGCTTTCTTT	TRBV2	TRBJ1-1	many	NA
CATSRRNLGKPQHF	TGTGCCACCAGCAGGCGAAATCTTGGGAAGCCCCAGCATTTT	TRBV15	TRBJ1-5	many	NA